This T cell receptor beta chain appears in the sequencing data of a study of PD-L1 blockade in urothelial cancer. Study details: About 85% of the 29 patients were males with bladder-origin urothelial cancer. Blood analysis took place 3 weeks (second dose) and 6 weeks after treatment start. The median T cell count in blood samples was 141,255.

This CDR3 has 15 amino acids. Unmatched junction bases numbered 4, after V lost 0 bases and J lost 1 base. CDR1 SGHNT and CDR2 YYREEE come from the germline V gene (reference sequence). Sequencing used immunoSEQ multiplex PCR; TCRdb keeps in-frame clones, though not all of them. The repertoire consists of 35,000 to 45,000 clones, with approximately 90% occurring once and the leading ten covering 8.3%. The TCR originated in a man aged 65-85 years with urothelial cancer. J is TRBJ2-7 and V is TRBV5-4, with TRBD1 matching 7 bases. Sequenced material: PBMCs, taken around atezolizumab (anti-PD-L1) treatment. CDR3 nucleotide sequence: TGTGCCAGCAGCTTGGGTAGGACAGGATCCTACGAGCAGTACTTC. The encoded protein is CASSLGRTGSYEQYF.